This T cell receptor beta chain is drawn from a study of blood T cells in healthy people across ages. Study observations and caveats: When set beside aged donors, long-lived donors presented more naive CD4+ cells and higher diversity.

Alongside a J-beta primer mix, a sample-barcoded 5' primer served in a second PCR lasting about 6 to 12 cycles. Each CDR3 protein is one row after TCRdb ran MiXCR on the 5' RACE reads. The data hold about 1.5 million distinct CDR3 sequences, with roughly 40% observed a single time. In this sample, this clonotype turned up a few times. Its antigen is unknown. Trimming removed 8 bases at V and 15 bases at J, with 20 bases between. CDR1 is LGHNA, CDR2 YNFKEQ, per germline. This CDR3 is built from 12 residues. The V and J genes are TRBV4-2 and TRBJ2-1; D is perhaps TRBD2 (6 bases). This clonotype was sampled from a woman aged 18-30 years in good health. The specimen sequenced was blood. The CDR3 loop reads CASGPLAPLRFF. The CDR3 region has the DNA TGTGCCAGCGGCCCACTAGCACCACTACGGTTCTTC.